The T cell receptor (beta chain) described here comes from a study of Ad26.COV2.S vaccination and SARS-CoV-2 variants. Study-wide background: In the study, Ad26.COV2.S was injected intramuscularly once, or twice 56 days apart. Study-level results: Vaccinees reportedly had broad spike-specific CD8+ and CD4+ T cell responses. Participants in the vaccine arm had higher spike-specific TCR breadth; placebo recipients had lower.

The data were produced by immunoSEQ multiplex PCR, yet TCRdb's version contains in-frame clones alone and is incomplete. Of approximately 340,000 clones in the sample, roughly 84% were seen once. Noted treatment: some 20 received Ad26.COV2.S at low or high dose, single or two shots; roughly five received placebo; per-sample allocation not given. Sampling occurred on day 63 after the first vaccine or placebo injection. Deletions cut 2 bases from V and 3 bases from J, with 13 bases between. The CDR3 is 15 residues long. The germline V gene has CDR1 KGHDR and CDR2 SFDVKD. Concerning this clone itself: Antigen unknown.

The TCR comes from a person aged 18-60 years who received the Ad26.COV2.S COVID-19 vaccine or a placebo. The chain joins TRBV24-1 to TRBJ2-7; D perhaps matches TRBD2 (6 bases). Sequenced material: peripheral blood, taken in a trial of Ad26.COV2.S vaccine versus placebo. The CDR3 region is CATSDSHDGGYEQYF. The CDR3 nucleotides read TGTGCCACCAGTGATTCGCACGACGGGGGCTACGAGCAGTACTTC.